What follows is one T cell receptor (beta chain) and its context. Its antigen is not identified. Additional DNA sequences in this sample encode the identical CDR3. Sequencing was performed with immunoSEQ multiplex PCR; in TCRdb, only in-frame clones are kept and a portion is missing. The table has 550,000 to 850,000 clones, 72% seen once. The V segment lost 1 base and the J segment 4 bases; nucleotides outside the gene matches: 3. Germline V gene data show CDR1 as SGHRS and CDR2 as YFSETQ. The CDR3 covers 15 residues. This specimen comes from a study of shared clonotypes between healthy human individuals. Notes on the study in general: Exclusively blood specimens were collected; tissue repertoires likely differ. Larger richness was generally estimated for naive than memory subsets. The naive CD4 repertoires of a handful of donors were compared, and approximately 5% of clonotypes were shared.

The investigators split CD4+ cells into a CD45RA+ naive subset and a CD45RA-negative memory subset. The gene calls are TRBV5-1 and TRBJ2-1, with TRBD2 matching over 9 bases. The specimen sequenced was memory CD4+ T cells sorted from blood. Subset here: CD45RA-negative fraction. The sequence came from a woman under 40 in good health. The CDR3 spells CASSLSLAGYNEQFF. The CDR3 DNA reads TGCGCCAGCAGCTTGAGTCTAGCGGGATACAATGAGCAGTTCTTC.